This TCR beta chain was documented in a study of cytomegalovirus exposure and HLA in healthy donors. Study-level findings and limits: Many donors carried some public TCRs, although rarity characterized most TCR sequences.

Of note for this clone: Its antigen is unknown.

The CDR3 has 15 amino acids. V gave up 5 bases and J gave up 3 bases; unmatched junction bases: 3. The germline CDR1 and CDR2 sequences are SGHTA and FQGNSA. Use of 60 Vbeta and 13 Jbeta primers characterized the PCR. Clones were sequenced by immunoSEQ multiplex PCR, and TCRdb holds only the in-frame ones, with some missing. The repertoire has 200,000 to 250,000 clones, 65% to 85% of them found once; the top ten carry 0.71%. The V call is TRBV7-2, the J call TRBJ2-7; 14 bases match TRBD2. Sequences were obtained from PBMCs. The source is a boy aged 2 to 10 in good health and CMV-seronegative. The CDR3 sequence: CASSGTSGSLYEQYF. The CDR3 DNA follows: TGTGCCAGCAGCGGGACTAGCGGGAGTCTCTACGAGCAGTACTTC.